These T cell receptor beta chains were read from a single sample in a study of cytomegalovirus exposure and HLA in healthy donors. TCRdb keeps only in-frame clones here, not all; method: immunoSEQ multiplex PCR. The sample holds 130,000 to 150,000 clones, around three quarters seen once. Sequencing input: PBMCs. These receptors were collected from a woman in her thirties or forties in good health and CMV-seropositive. Both conserved end residues are part of each CDR3. The D gene is left open where the match is weak.

V: TRBV7-9
D: .
CDR3: CASSLGTENSPLHF

V: TRBV5-4
D: TRBD1
CDR3: CASRDRGDNEQFF

V: TRBV21-1
D: .
CDR3: CASSKEGVTGTTNEKLFF

V: TRBV5-6
D: .
CDR3: CASSLGQVSSYEQYF

V: TRBV7-9
D: TRBD1
CDR3: CASSSDQGASWDEQFF

V: TRBV2
D: .
CDR3: CASSDYDSTDTQYF

V: TRBV5-1
D: TRBD2
CDR3: CASSRWGGSTDTQYF

V: TRBV6-4
D: TRBD1
CDR3: CATPGQGYGSNQPQHF

V: TRBV29-1
D: .
CDR3: CSVATGVGGYTF

V: TRBV19
D: .
CDR3: CASSMFRDGEQFF

V: TRBV18
D: TRBD1
CDR3: CASSHSGTGGYRNNEKLFF

V: TRBV5-1
D: .
CDR3: CASSLGDNNGYTF

V: TRBV18
D: TRBD2
CDR3: CASSPPPSGYSYEQYF

V: TRBV19
D: .
CDR3: CASSTRFDAGTGELFF

V: TRBV9
D: .
CDR3: CASSAWGGNYGYTF

V: TRBV6-1
D: .
CDR3: CASSGGFHEKLFF

V: TRBV10-2
D: TRBD1
CDR3: CASINRGNTEAFF

V: TRBV6-5
D: .
CDR3: CASSTNSNQPQHF

V: TRBV5-6
D: .
CDR3: CASSLQGEQYF

V: TRBV7-9
D: .
CDR3: CASSVWGVDSDGYTF

V: TRBV28
D: .
CDR3: CASRMGGHEKLFF

V: TRBV13
D: .
CDR3: CASSLYYEQYF

V: TRBV9
D: .
CDR3: CAARRGLDTGELFF

V: TRBV5-1
D: .
CDR3: CASSPTDGTGNTIYF

V: TRBV2
D: .
CDR3: CASRDTGNQPQHF

V: TRBV18
D: TRBD1
CDR3: CASSQTGFGEQYF

V: TRBV7-2
D: .
CDR3: CASSLTGTGSYEQYF

V: TRBV12-5
D: TRBD1
CDR3: CASGEQGRVYAFF

V: TRBV7-2
D: TRBD1
CDR3: CASSPPGQGDGYTF

V: TRBV7-6
D: .
CDR3: CASSKTGLSTDTQYF

V: TRBV2
D: .
CDR3: CASSFTGNSYEQYF

V: TRBV28
D: .
CDR3: CASSSATKEETQYF

V: TRBV10-3
D: TRBD1
CDR3: CAISESTGLGYEQYF

V: TRBV18
D: .
CDR3: CASSPGEPHNEQFF

V: TRBV12-5
D: .
CDR3: CASGQYEQYF

V: TRBV30
D: .
CDR3: CAWVPLGNTIYF

V: TRBV9
D: .
CDR3: CASSLDPTSTYEQYF

V: TRBV27
D: TRBD1
CDR3: CASSPRDSRYGYTF

V: TRBV30
D: TRBD1
CDR3: CAWRQTGGQTYEQYF

V: TRBV2
D: .
CDR3: CASSFNFGDTQYF

V: TRBV9
D: TRBD2
CDR3: CASSTLAGGYEQYF

V: TRBV18
D: .
CDR3: CASSPSDRLNNEQFF

V: TRBV7-2
D: .
CDR3: CASSLVGRSGYTF

V: TRBV19
D: .
CDR3: CASSTSKVASGNIQYF

V: TRBV6-1
D: .
CDR3: CASSEAVRYLQYF

V: TRBV5-6
D: .
CDR3: CASSQIAGSGANVLTF

V: TRBV27
D: .
CDR3: CASKQGGNTGELFF

V: TRBV11-2
D: .
CDR3: CASSLGGGRAFF

V: TRBV28
D: .
CDR3: CASSFLGSDEKLFF

V: TRBV5-1
D: TRBD1
CDR3: CASSPGTGGGNQPQHF

V: TRBV5-1
D: TRBD2
CDR3: CASSLVPSGGTDTQYF

V: TRBV19
D: TRBD1
CDR3: CAARGQSTGDTEAFF